Listed below are T cell receptor beta chains from one sample, sequenced in a study of blood T cell repertoires in COVID-19. The data were produced by immunoSEQ multiplex PCR, yet TCRdb's version contains in-frame clones alone and is incomplete. The sample has roughly 90,000 clones; 80% are singletons. The sample comprised peripheral blood. These receptors were collected from a woman between 65 and 79 years old with acute or convalescent COVID-19. Each CDR3 is given with its conserved first and last residue. D genes are given only for firm matches. Not all rows give a size; the values are once, few, many and, for expanded clones, a class.

>14|NA|TRBJ1-1|TRBD1|TRBV7-7
CASSLGQGVTEAFF
TGTGCCAGCAGCTTAGGACAGGGGGTCACTGAAGCTTTCTTT
>17|NA|TRBJ2-1|TRBD2|TRBV5-1
CASSPVILAGGGNEQFF
TGCGCCAGCAGCCCCGTAATACTAGCGGGAGGGGGAAATGAGCAGTTCTTC
>14|NA|TRBJ2-7|TRBD2|TRBV18
CASSSLAGVGEQYF
TGTGCCAGCTCATCACTAGCGGGGGTGGGCGAGCAGTACTTC
>14|few|TRBJ2-1|NA|TRBV6-5
CASRSRLVYNEQFF
TGTGCCAGCAGAAGCCGACTAGTTTACAATGAGCAGTTCTTC
>12|NA|TRBJ1-2|NA|TRBV12-3/TRBV12-4
CASSLGSYGYTF
TGTGCCAGCAGCCTTGGGAGCTATGGCTACACCTTC
>19|NA|TRBJ2-1|TRBD2|TRBV7-2
CASSSGLESSGGITYEQFF
TGTGCCAGCAGCTCCGGGCTTGAGTCTAGCGGGGGGATTACATATGAGCAGTTCTTC
>12|NA|TRBJ1-2|TRBD1|TRBV6-6
CASRQDRGDYTF
TGTGCCAGCAGGCAGGACAGGGGGGACTACACCTTC
>14|NA|TRBJ1-4|NA|TRBV18
CASSLTGINEKLFF
TGTGCCAGCTCACTAACAGGGATTAATGAAAAACTGTTTTTT
>16|once|TRBJ2-1|NA|TRBV3-1/TRBV3-2
CASSQLAKGVNNEQFF
TGTGCCAGCAGCCAATTGGCCAAGGGAGTGAACAATGAGCAGTTCTTC
>13|NA|TRBJ2-7|TRBD1|TRBV28
CASRDRTSYEQYF
TGTGCCAGCAGGGACAGGACCTCCTACGAGCAGTACTTC
>14|NA|TRBJ1-1|NA|TRBV7-3
CASSAQGRGTEAFF
TGTGCCAGCAGCGCACAGGGACGCGGCACTGAAGCTTTCTTT
>12|NA|TRBJ2-3|NA|TRBV2
CASRTLADTQYF
TGTGCCAGTCGGACTCTTGCCGATACGCAGTATTTT
>15|NA|TRBJ2-3|TRBD2|TRBV7-2
CASSLLAGSTDTQYF
TGTGCCAGCAGCCTACTAGCGGGGTCCACAGATACGCAGTATTTT
>14|NA|TRBJ2-2|NA|TRBV2
CASRPGVSTGELFF
TGTGCCAGCAGGCCAGGGGTCTCCACCGGGGAGCTGTTTTTT
>15|once|TRBJ1-2|TRBD1|TRBV18
CASSPRQGETYGYTF
TGTGCCAGCTCACCCCGACAGGGGGAAACCTATGGCTACACCTTC
>14|NA|TRBJ2-1|TRBD2|TRBV5-1
CASSPLADYNEQFF
TGCGCCAGCAGTCCTCTAGCGGATTACAATGAGCAGTTCTTC
>15|NA|TRBJ1-4|NA|TRBV27
CASSFFGRGGEKLFF
TGTGCCAGCAGTTTTTTCGGCAGGGGCGGTGAAAAACTGTTTTTT
>12|NA|TRBJ2-7|NA|TRBV2
CASSAQGYEQYF
TGTGCCAGCAGTGCGCAGGGGTACGAGCAGTACTTC
>15|NA|TRBJ1-2|TRBD1|TRBV28
CASSEPGQANYGYTF
TGTGCCAGCAGCGAACCGGGACAGGCTAACTATGGCTACACCTTC
>12|NA|TRBJ1-4|NA|TRBV7-9
CASGGRVGKLFF
TGTGCCAGCGGGGGGAGAGTTGGAAAACTGTTTTTT